Listed here are 10 T cell receptor beta chains from one sample, sequenced in a study of blood T cell repertoires in COVID-19. Clones were sequenced by immunoSEQ multiplex PCR, and TCRdb holds only the in-frame ones, with some missing. The sample holds about 150,000 clones, roughly four fifths seen once. Sequencing was carried out using PBMCs or T cells enriched from blood (not recorded which). These receptors originate from a man aged 45-65 years who had recovered from COVID-19.

This rearrangement joins TRBV19 to TRBJ1-2; D is unresolved. CDR3 length equals 14 residues. Trimming shortened V by 5 bases and J by 2 bases, and 12 bases separated the two germline ends. In germline, CDR1 is LNHDA, CDR2 SQIVND (reference sequence). As DNA, the CDR3 is TGTGCCAGTAGTCCTACACAGCAAAACTATGGCTACACCTTC. Its translation: CASSPTQQNYGYTF.

The chain combines TRBV30 with TRBJ1-6; D might be TRBD1 (6 bases). The CDR3 is made up of 15 amino acids. Germline-derived CDR1 and CDR2 are GTSNPN and SVGIG (reference sequence). Deletions cut 1 base from V and 4 bases from J, with 11 bases between. As DNA, the CDR3 is TGTGCCTGGAGTGCCTGGCAGGGGTATAATTCACCCCTCCACTTT. This encodes CAWSAWQGYNSPLHF. Using reference TRBV30 and TRBJ1-6 for the parts outside the CDR3, the full variable domain is SQTIHQWPATLVQPVGSPLSLECTVEGTSNPNLYWYRQAAGRGLQLLFYSVGIGQISSEVPQNLSASRPQDRQFILSSKKLLLSDSGFYLCAWSAWQGYNSPLHFGNGTRLTVT.

The rearrangement links TRBV5-1 to TRBJ2-3; 8 bases align to TRBD2. This CDR3 comprises 16 residues. Germline V CDR1 and CDR2: SGHRS, YFSETQ. The V and J ends lost 4 bases and 5 bases, in that order; junction bases with no gene match: 12. CDR3 coding DNA: TGCGCCAGCAGCCCACCGGGGACCGCGGGGGGAGATACGCAGTATTTT. Protein product: CASSPPGTAGGDTQYF.

The chain combines TRBV19 with TRBJ1-2; 8 bases are a match to TRBD1. The CDR3 is 13 amino acids. Germline loops: CDR1 LNHDA, CDR2 SQIVND (reference sequence). Trimming removed 5 bases from V and 4 bases from J; junction bases left unmatched: 3. The CDR3 protein is CASSWTGSYGYTF. DNA for the CDR3: TGTGCCAGTAGTTGGACAGGGAGCTATGGCTACACCTTC.

The chain uses TRBV12-3 or TRBV12-4 and TRBJ2-1, with D perhaps TRBD1 (5 bases). There are 11 residues in the CDR3. V was clipped by 8 bases and J by 4 bases, with 6 bases between them. CDR3 sequence: CASGAYNEQFF. The DNA of the CDR3 is TGTGCCAGCGGGGCATACAATGAGCAGTTCTTC.

The chain uses TRBV18 and TRBJ2-7, with 7 positions matching TRBD1. Germline CDR1 KGHSH, CDR2 LQKENI. CDR3 length equals 13 residues. V shed 4 bases and J 1 base; nucleotides not matched to a gene: 1. The CDR3 spells CASSRDSSYEQYF. As DNA, the CDR3 is TGTGCCAGCTCACGGGACAGTTCCTACGAGCAGTACTTC.

This clone appeared a single time. The CDR3 spells CASSQRDSSTDTQYF. CDR3 DNA: TGTGCCAGCTCACAACGGGACAGCAGCACAGATACGCAGTATTTT. V gene TRBV18 combines with J gene TRBJ2-3; 7 bases line up with TRBD1. CDR1 is KGHSH, CDR2 LQKENI, per germline. There are 15 residues in the CDR3. Trimming removed 4 bases from V and 0 bases from J; junction bases left unmatched: 4.

V usage is TRBV3-1 (or the pseudogene TRBV3-2) and J usage is TRBJ2-1; 9 bases are a match to TRBD2. The CDR3 runs 18 residues. CDR1 is LGHDT and CDR2 is YNNKEL in the germline V gene (reference sequence). The V and J ends lost 4 bases and 9 bases, in that order; junction bases with no gene match: 19. The chain's CDR3 is CASSRPPGGSGGGSEQFF. CDR3 nucleotide sequence: TGTGCCAGCAGCCGCCCTCCGGGTGGTAGCGGGGGAGGGAGTGAGCAGTTCTTC.

J is TRBJ1-2 and V is TRBV5-1; tentative D call: TRBD1 (5 bases). The CDR3 extends over 15 amino acids. The V end was cut by 0 bases, the J end by 5 bases, with 14 bases between. Germline CDR1 SGHRS, CDR2 YFSETQ. The CDR3 coding sequence is TGCGCCAGCAGCTTGGGGGACGGGGGGAAATATGGCTACACCTTC. Translation gives CASSLGDGGKYGYTF. Looking up the rest from reference TRBV5-1 and TRBJ1-2 gives the full variable domain: KAGVTQTPRYLIKTRGQQVTLSCSPISGHRSVSWYQQTPGQGLQFLFEYFSETQRNKGNFPGRFSGRQFSNSRSEMNVSTLELGDSALYLCASSLGDGGKYGYTFGSGTRLTVV.

The chain employs TRBV3-1 (or the pseudogene TRBV3-2) and TRBJ2-5; 9 bases are a match to TRBD2. The ends lost 0 bases at V and 0 bases at J; junction bases unmatched: 5. Per germline, CDR1 LGHDT and CDR2 YNNKEL (reference sequence). The CDR3 is made up of 17 amino acids. CDR3 in DNA: TGTGCCAGCAGCCAAGATTGGGGACTAGCCCACCAAGAGACCCAGTACTTC. Translation gives CASSQDWGLAHQETQYF.